This T cell receptor beta chain was profiled in a study of T cell responses to AZD1222 COVID-19 vaccine. Regarding the study as a whole: After two AZD1222 doses, spike-specific TCR breadth and depth rose versus day 0. Possibly, clonal diversity was underestimated; donors were largely white British and included more females. There were vaccine-associated CD4 TCRs across spike, dominant at 160-218 and 743-854. Seropositive AZD1222 recipients at baseline numbered only five to seven.

Trimming removed 5 bases from V and 4 bases from J, with 11 bases in between. The CDR3 is 13 residues long. Germline loops: CDR1 MNHEY, CDR2 SMNVEV (reference sequence). As for this clone: What it binds is not known.

Profiling relied on immunoSEQ multiplex PCR, and the TCRdb table lists in-frame clones only, not all of them. The sample contains under 150,000 clones, just under 95% of which appear only once. Sequencing was performed on peripheral blood, taken on day 0 of AZD1222 vaccination. This chain connects TRBV27 to TRBJ1-2; D remains ambiguous. The sequence came from an adult in good health. In DNA form, the CDR3 reads TGTGCCAGCAGTAGCAGGCTTAGCTATGGCTACACCTTC. This translates into CASSSRLSYGYTF.